Listed here are 4 T cell receptor beta chains from one sample, sequenced in a study of blood T cell repertoires in COVID-19. The protocol was immunoSEQ multiplex PCR, while the TCRdb copy is restricted to in-frame clones and leaves out a portion. This sample yields 150,000 to 200,000 clones, of which around 81% are seen a single time; less than 15% belongs to the top ten. Sequencing was performed on peripheral blood. These receptors were obtained from a woman at least 80 years old with COVID-19, enrolled during active disease.

The gene calls are TRBV7-9 and TRBJ2-3; possibly TRBD2 for D (6 bases). Looked up from germline, CDR1 is SEHNR and CDR2 is FQNEAQ (reference sequence). V was shortened by 2 bases and J by 0 bases, with 9 bases between the two germline ends. The CDR3 sequence is 15 residues long. The CDR3 protein is CASSLSLASTDTQYF. The CDR3 DNA reads TGTGCCAGCAGCTTATCACTAGCTAGCACAGATACGCAGTATTTT.

The J gene is TRBJ2-1, the V gene TRBV7-3; 7 nucleotides match TRBD2. The V segment lost 7 bases and the J segment 5 bases; nucleotides outside the gene matches: 5. CDR1 is SGHTA and CDR2 is FQGTGA in the germline V gene. There are 13 residues in the CDR3. Here the CDR3 reads CASKKRGDNEQFF. The CDR3 DNA follows: TGTGCCAGCAAAAAGCGGGGTGACAATGAGCAGTTCTTC.

The CDR3 DNA sequence: TGTGCCAGCCTGCTAAAACACATTCAGTACTTC. Translating gives CASLLKHIQYF. The chain combines TRBV6-5 with TRBJ2-4; no firm D call. Germline CDR1 reads MNHEY; CDR2 reads SVGAGI. V was pared by 8 bases and J by 8 bases, with 10 bases between. This CDR3 spans 11 amino acids.

The chain is built from TRBV5-1 and TRBJ2-2; TRBD1 might be the D (6 bases). The CDR3 is made up of 15 amino acids. The V end was cut by 3 bases, the J end by 6 bases, with 15 bases between. CDR1 and CDR2 (germline): SGHRS, YFSETQ. The CDR3 protein is CASSYDPGAAGELFF. The CDR3 DNA reads as TGCGCCAGCAGCTACGACCCAGGGGCTGCCGGGGAGCTGTTTTTT.